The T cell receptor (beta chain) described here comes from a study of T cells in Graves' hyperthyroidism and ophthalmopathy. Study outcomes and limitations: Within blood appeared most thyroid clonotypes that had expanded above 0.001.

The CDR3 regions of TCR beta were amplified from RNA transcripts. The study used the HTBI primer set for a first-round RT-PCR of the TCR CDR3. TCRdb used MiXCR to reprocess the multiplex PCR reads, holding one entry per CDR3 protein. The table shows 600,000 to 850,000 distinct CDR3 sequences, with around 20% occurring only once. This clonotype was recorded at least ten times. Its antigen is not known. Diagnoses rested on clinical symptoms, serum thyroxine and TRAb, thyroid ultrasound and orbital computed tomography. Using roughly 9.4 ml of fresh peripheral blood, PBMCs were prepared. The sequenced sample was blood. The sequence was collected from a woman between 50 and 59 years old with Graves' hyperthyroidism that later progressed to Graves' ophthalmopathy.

DNA for the CDR3: TGTGCCAGCAGCCCGGACAGCGTGAACTATGGCTACACCTTC. This translates into CASSPDSVNYGYTF. V gene TRBV3-1 combines with J gene TRBJ1-2, with D perhaps TRBD1 (6 bases). Germline loops: CDR1 LGHDT, CDR2 YNNKEL (reference sequence). The length of the CDR3 is 14 residues. Trimming left V 4 bases short and J 2 bases short, with 11 bases between.